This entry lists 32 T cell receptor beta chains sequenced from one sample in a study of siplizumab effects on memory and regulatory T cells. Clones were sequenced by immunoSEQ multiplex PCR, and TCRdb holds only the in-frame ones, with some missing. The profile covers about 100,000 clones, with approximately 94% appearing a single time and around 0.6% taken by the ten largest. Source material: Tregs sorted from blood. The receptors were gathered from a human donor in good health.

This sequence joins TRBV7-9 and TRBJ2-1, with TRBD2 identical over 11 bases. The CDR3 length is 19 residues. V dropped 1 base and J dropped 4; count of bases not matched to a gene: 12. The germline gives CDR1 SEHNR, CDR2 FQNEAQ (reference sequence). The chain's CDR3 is CASSLGLLAGVIRYNEQFF. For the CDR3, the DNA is TGTGCCAGCAGCTTAGGTCTACTAGCGGGAGTCATCCGTTACAATGAGCAGTTCTTC.

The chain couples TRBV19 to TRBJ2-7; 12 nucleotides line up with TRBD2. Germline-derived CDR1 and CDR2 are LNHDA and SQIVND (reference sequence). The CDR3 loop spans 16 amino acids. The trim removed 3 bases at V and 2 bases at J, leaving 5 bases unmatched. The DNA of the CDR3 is TGTGCCAGTAGTATTCTTCCTAGCGGGAGGGCCTACGAGCAGTACTTC. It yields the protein CASSILPSGRAYEQYF.

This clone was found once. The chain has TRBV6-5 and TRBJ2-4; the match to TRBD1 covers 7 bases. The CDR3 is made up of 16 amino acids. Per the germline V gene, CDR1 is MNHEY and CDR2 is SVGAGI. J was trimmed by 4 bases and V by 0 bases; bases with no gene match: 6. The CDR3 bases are TGTGCCAGCAGTTACTCAATTCCGGGACAGAAAAACATTCAGTACTTC. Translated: CASSYSIPGQKNIQYF.

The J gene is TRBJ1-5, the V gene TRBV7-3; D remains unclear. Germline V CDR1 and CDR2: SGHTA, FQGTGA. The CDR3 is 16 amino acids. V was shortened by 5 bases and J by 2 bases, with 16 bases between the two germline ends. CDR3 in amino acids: CASSPENQTGNQPQHF. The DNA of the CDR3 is TGTGCCAGCAGCCCCGAAAACCAGACGGGCAATCAGCCCCAGCATTTT.

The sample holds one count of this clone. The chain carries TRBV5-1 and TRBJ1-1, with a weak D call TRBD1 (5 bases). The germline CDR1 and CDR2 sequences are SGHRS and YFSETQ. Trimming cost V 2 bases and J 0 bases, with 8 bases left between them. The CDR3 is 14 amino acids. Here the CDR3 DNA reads TGCGCCAGCAGCTTCAGGGAATTGAACACTGAAGCTTTCTTT. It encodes CASSFRELNTEAFF.

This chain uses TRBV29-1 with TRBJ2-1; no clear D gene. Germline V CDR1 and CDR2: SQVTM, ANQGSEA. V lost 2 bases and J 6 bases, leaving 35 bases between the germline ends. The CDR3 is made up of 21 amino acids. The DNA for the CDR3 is TGCAGCGTTGAAACCAGGAAAGCCCCCCCCAAAGACCGTTCTCCATCCAATGAGCAGTTCTTC. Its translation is CSVETRKAPPKDRSPSNEQFF.

CDR3 in DNA: TGTGCCAGCAGCTTTACTAGCGGGCGTTATCGAGATACGCAGTATTTT. Translated: CASSFTSGRYRDTQYF. The genes are TRBV7-2 and TRBJ2-3; 9 positions agree with TRBD2. The V gene end was trimmed by 3 bases and the J gene end by 5 bases; junction bases not matched to a gene: 9. This CDR3 spans 16 amino acids. Germline CDR1 is SGHTA and CDR2 is FQGNSA. The entire variable domain, with the rest obtained from reference TRBV7-2 and TRBJ2-3, is as follows: GAGVSQSPSNKVTEKGKDVELRCDPISGHTALYWYRQSLGQGLEFLIYFQGNSAPDKSGLPSDRFSAERTGGSVSTLTIQRTQQEDSAVYLCASSFTSGRYRDTQYFGPGTRLTVL.

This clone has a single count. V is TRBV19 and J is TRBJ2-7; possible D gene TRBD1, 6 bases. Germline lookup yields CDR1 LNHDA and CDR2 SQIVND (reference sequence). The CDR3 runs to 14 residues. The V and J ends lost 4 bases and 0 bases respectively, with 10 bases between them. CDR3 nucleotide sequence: TGTGCCAGTAGTACTGACAGGAGCTCCTACGAGCAGTACTTC. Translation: CASSTDRSSYEQYF.

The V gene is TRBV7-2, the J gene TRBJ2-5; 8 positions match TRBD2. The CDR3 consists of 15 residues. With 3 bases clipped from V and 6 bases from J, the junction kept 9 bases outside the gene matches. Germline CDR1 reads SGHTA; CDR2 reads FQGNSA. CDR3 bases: TGTGCCAGCAGCTTCCAGCGGGAGTACGGAAAGACCCAGTACTTC. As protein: CASSFQREYGKTQYF. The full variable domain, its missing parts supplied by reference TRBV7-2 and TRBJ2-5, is GAGVSQSPSNKVTEKGKDVELRCDPISGHTALYWYRQSLGQGLEFLIYFQGNSAPDKSGLPSDRFSAERTGGSVSTLTIQRTQQEDSAVYLCASSFQREYGKTQYFGPGTRLLVL.

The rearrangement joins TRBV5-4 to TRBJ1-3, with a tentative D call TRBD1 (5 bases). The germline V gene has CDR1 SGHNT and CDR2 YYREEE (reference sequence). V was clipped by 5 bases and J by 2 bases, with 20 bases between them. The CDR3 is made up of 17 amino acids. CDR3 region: CASSSLQGRATGNTIYF. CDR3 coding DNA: TGTGCCAGCAGTTCGCTCCAGGGCAGAGCTACTGGAAACACCATATATTTT.

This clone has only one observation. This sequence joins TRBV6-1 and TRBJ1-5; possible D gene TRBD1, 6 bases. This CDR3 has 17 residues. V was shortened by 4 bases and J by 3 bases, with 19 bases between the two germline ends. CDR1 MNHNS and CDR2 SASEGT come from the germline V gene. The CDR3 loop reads CASSVRTGTFYNQPQHF. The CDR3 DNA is TGTGCCAGCAGTGTGCGGACCGGGACATTTTACAATCAGCCCCAGCATTTT.

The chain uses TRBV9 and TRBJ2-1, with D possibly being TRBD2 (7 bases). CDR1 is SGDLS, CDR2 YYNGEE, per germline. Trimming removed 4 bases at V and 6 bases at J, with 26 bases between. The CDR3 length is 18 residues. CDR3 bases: TGTGCCAGCAGCTGGGGGGCTAGCGGAGGAGCTTTAGGCAATGAGCAGTTCTTC. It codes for CASSWGASGGALGNEQFF.

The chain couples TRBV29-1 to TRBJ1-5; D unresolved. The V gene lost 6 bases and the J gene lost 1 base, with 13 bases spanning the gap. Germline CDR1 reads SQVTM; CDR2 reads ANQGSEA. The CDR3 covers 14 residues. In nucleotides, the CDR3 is TGCAGCGTGCGGGTGGCGGGCAGCAATCAGCCCCAGCATTTT. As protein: CSVRVAGSNQPQHF.

This chain's CDR3 is CASTRPLLYNEQFF. The CDR3 nucleotides are TGTGCCAGCACCAGGCCTCTCCTCTACAATGAGCAGTTCTTC. This chain connects TRBV21-1 to TRBJ2-1; TRBD1, the table's D call, lacks a check against the DNA. TRBV21-1 is described as a pseudogene. The CDR3 is 14 amino acids.

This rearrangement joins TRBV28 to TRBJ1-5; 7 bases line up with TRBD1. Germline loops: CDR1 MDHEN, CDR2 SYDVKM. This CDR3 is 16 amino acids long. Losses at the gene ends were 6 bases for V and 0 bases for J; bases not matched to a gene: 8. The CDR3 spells CASSQSGGHSNQPQHF. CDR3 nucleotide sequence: TGTGCCAGCAGCCAATCAGGGGGGCATAGCAATCAGCCCCAGCATTTT.

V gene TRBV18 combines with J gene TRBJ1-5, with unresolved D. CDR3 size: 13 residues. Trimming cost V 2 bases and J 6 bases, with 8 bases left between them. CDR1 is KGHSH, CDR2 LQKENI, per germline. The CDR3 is CASSPVPGQPQHF. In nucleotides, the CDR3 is TGTGCCAGCTCACCAGTGCCCGGTCAGCCCCAGCATTTT.

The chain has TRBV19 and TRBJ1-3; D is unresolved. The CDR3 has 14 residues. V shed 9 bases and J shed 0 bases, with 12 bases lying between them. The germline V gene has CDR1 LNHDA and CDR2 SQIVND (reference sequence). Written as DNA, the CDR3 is TGTGCCAGCCACTGGGCGCACTCTGGAAACACCATATATTTT. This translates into CASHWAHSGNTIYF.

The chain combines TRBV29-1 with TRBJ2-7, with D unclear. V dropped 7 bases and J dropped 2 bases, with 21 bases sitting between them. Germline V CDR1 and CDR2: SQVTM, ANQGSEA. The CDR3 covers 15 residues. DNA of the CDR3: TGCAGCGCCCGAATACCTTGGCACAGTACCTACGAGCAGTACTTC. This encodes CSARIPWHSTYEQYF.

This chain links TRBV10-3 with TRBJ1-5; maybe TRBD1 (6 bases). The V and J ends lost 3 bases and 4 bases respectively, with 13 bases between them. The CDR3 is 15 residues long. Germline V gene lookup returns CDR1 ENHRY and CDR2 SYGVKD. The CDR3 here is CAISDEGGINQPQHF. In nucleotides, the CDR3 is TGTGCCATCAGTGACGAAGGGGGGATTAATCAGCCCCAGCATTTT.

CDR3 in amino acids: CASRSPGSIAWAFF. The CDR3 DNA follows: TGTGCCAGTAGATCTCCGGGCTCAATTGCCTGGGCTTTCTTT. The genes are TRBV19 and TRBJ1-1; D gene ambiguous. Trimming cost V 6 bases and J 11 bases, with 22 bases left between them. The CDR3 has 14 amino acids. Germline V CDR1 and CDR2: LNHDA, SQIVND (reference sequence). Full variable domain (outside the CDR3, taken from reference TRBV19 and TRBJ1-1): DGGITQSPKYLFRKEGQNVTLSCEQNLNHDAMYWYRQDPGQGLRLIYYSQIVNDFQKGDIAEGYSVSREKKESFPLTVTSAQKNPTAFYLCASRSPGSIAWAFFGQGTRLTVV.

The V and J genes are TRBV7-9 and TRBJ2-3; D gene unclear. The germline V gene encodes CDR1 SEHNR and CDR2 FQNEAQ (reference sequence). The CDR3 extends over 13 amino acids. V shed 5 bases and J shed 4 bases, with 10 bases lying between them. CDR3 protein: CASSHPFPDTQYF. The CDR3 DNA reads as TGTGCCAGCAGCCATCCGTTCCCAGATACGCAGTATTTT.

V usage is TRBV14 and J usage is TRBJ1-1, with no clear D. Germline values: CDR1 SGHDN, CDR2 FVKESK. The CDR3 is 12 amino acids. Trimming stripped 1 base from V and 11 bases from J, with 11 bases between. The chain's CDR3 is CASSQVPEVAFF. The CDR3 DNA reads TGTGCCAGCAGCCAAGTACCTGAGGTGGCTTTCTTT.

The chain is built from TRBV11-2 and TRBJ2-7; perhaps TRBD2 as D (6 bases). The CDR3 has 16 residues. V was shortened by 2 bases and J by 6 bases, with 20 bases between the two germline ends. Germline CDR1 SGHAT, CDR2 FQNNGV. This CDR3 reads CASSLLAGTFPGEQYF. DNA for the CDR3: TGTGCCAGCAGCTTACTTGCTGGGACTTTCCCGGGCGAGCAGTACTTC.

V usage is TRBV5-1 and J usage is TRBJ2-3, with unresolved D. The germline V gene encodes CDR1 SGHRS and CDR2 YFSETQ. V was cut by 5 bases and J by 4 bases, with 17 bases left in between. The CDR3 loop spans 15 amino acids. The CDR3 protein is CASSGGNLLADTQYF. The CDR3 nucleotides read TGCGCCAGCAGTGGTGGGAATTTGTTAGCAGATACGCAGTATTTT.

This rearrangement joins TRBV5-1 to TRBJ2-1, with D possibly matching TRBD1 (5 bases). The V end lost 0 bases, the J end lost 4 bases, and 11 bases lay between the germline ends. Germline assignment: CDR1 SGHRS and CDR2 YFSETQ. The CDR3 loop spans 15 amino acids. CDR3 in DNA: TGCGCCAGCAGCTTGGAGGGGAACACTTACAATGAGCAGTTCTTC. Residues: CASSLEGNTYNEQFF. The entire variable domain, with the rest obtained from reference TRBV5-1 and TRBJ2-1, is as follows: KAGVTQTPRYLIKTRGQQVTLSCSPISGHRSVSWYQQTPGQGLQFLFEYFSETQRNKGNFPGRFSGRQFSNSRSEMNVSTLELGDSALYLCASSLEGNTYNEQFFGPGTRLTVL.

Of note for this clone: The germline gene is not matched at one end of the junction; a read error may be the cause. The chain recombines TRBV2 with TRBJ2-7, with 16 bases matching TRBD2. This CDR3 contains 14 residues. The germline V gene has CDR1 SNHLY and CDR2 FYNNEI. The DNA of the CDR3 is TGTGCTTCCGGCCGCACCGGGACTAGCGGGAGGGCCAGCTTC. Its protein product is CASGRTGTSGRASF. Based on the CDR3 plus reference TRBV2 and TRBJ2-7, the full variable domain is EPEVTQTPSHQVTQMGQEVILRCVPISNHLYFYWYRQILGQKVEFLVSFYNNEISEKSEIFDDQFSVERPDGSNFTLKIRSTKLEDSAMYFCASGRTGTSGRASFGPGTRLTVT.

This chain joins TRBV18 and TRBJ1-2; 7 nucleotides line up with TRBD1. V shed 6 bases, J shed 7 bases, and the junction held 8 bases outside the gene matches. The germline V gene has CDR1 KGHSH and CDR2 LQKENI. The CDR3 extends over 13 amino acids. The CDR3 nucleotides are TGTGCCAGCTCCCAGGACAGGCTCGCTGGCTACACCTTC. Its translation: CASSQDRLAGYTF.

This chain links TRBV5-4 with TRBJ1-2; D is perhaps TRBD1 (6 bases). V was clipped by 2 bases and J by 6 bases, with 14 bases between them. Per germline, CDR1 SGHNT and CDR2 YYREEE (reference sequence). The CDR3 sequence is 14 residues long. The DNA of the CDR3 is TGTGCCAGCAGCTTTGGGGGGGCGGGCCATGGCTACACCTTC. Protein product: CASSFGGAGHGYTF.

Here the CDR3 reads CASSRTSGFYEQYF. The CDR3 DNA sequence: TGTGCCAGCAGTCGGACTAGCGGGTTCTACGAGCAGTACTTC. The chain has TRBV6-5 and TRBJ2-7, with 11 bases identical to TRBD2. The ends lost 5 bases at V and 3 bases at J; junction bases unmatched: 3. Germline-derived CDR1 and CDR2 are MNHEY and SVGAGI. This CDR3 contains 14 residues.

The DNA for the CDR3 is TGTGCCAGCAGGCGCGCGGGAGCCGGGGCCAACGTCCTGACTTTC. This codes for CASRRAGAGANVLTF. The genes are TRBV28 and TRBJ2-6; 7 nucleotides match TRBD2. The V gene's germline CDR1 is MDHEN and CDR2 SYDVKM. CDR3 length: 15 residues. V lost 6 bases, J lost 4 bases, and 6 bases stayed unmatched. Using reference TRBV28 and TRBJ2-6 for the parts outside the CDR3, the full variable domain is DVKVTQSSRYLVKRTGEKVFLECVQDMDHENMFWYRQDPGLGLRLIYFSYDVKMKEKGDIPEGYSVSREKKERFSLILESASTNQTSMYLCASRRAGAGANVLTFGAGSRLTVL.

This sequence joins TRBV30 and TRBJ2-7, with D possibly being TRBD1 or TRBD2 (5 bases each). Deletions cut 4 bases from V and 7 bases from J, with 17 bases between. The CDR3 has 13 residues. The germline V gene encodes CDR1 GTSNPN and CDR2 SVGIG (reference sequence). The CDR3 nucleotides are TGTGCCTGGAAAAAGCGGAGCCCAGGGGAGCAGTACTTC. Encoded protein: CAWKKRSPGEQYF.

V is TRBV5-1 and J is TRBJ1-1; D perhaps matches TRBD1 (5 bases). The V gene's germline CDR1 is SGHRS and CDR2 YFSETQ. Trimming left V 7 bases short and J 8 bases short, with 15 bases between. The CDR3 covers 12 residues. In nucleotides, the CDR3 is TGCGCCAGCTCCCGGCAGGGATGGGAAGCTTTCTTT. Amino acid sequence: CASSRQGWEAFF.